This T cell receptor (beta chain) was documented in a study of T-cell reconstitution after alpha-beta-depleted transplantation in children. This sample's TCRbeta library carried unique molecular identifier barcodes. TCRdb re-called the PCR reads through MiXCR, storing one row per CDR3 protein. The table lists 170,000 or so distinct CDR3 sequences, 6.5% to 7.5% of them singletons. The CDR3 loop spans 16 amino acids. The germline V gene encodes CDR1 SGHAT and CDR2 FQNNGV. With V trimmed by 0 bases and J by 7 bases, 7 bases remained unmatched. This clonotype was seen repeatedly, ten times or more. The rearrangement joins TRBV11-2 to TRBJ2-1; 9 nucleotides align to TRBD2. The sequence came from a human donor who donated a stem cell graft to a child with Wiskott-Aldrich syndrome. Here the sequenced sample was PBMCs from the stem cell graft donor, taken from the stem cell graft. The CDR3 sequence: CASSLDPPSGTNEQFF. As DNA, the CDR3 is TGTGCCAGCAGCTTAGATCCTCCTAGCGGGACTAATGAGCAGTTCTTC.